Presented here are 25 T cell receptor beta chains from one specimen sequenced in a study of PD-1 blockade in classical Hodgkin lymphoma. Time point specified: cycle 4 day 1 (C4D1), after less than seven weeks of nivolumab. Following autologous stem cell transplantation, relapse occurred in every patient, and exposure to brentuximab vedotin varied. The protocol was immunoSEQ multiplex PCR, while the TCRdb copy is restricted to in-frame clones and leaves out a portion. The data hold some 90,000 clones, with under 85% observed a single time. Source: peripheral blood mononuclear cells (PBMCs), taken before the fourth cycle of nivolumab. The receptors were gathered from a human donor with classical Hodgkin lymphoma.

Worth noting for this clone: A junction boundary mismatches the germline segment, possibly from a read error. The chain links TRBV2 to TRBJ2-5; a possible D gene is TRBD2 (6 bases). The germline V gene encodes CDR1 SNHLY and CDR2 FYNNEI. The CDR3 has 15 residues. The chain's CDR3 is CSCGRELGRQETQYF. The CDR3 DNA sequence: TGCTCCTGTGGCCGGGAGCTCGGGCGGCAAGAGACCCAGTACTTC.

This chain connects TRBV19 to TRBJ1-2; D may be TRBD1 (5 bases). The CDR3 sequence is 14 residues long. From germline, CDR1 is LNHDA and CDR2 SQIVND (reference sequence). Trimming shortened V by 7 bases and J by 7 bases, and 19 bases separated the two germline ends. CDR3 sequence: CASISTVSVGGYTF. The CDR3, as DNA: TGTGCCAGTATTTCGACAGTTAGTGTTGGTGGCTACACCTTC.

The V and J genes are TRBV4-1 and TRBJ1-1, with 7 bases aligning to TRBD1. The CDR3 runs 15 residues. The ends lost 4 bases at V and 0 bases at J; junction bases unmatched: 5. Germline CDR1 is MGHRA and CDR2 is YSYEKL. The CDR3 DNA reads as TGCGCCAGCAGCCGCCAGGGGACAGTGAACACTGAAGCTTTCTTT. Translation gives CASSRQGTVNTEAFF.

In nucleotides, the CDR3 is TGTGCCAGCAGCTCCCAGGGGGGAACGAATAATTCACCCCTCCACTTT. This translates into CASSSQGGTNNSPLHF. The V and J genes are TRBV5-7 and TRBJ1-6, with TRBD1 identical over 7 bases. TRBV5-7 has ORF status, its function being uncertain. V was clipped by 3 bases and J by 5 bases; unmatched bases: 8. This CDR3 is 16 amino acids long.

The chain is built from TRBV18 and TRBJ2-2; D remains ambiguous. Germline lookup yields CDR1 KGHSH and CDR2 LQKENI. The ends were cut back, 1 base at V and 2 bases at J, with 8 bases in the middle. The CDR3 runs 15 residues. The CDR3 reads CASSPLTKNTGELFF. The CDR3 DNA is TGTGCCAGCTCACCACTAACCAAAAACACCGGGGAGCTGTTTTTT.

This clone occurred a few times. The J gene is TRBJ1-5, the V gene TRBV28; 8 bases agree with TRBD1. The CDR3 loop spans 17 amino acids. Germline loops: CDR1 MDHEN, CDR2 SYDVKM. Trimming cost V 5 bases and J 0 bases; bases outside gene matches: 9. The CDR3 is CASSTRTGRGSNQPQHF. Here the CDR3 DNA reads TGTGCCAGCAGTACTCGGACAGGGAGGGGTAGCAATCAGCCCCAGCATTTT.

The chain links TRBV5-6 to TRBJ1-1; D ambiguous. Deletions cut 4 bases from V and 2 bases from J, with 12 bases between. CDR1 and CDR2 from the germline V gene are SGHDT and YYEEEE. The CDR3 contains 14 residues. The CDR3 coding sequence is TGTGCCAGCAGCACACGACAATTAAACACTGAAGCTTTCTTT. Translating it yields CASSTRQLNTEAFF.

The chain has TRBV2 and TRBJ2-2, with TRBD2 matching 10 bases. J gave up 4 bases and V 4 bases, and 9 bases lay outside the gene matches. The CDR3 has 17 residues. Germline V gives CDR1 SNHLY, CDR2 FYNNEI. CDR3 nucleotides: TGTGCCAGCAGTGCCACAACTAGCGGGGTTACCACCGGGGAGCTGTTTTTT. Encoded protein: CASSATTSGVTTGELFF.

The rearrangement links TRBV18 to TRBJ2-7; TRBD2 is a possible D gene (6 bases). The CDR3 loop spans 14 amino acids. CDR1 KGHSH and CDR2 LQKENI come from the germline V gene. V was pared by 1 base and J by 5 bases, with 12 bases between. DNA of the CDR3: TGTGCCAGCTCACCACAAGGAGGGCGGGACGAGCAGTACTTC. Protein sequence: CASSPQGGRDEQYF.

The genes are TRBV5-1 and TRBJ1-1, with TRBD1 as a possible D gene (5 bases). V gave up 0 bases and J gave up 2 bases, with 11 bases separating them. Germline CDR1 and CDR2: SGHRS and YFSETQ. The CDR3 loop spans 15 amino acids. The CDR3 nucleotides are TGCGCCAGCAGCTTGGGAGGCAGGGTCAACACTGAAGCTTTCTTT. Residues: CASSLGGRVNTEAFF.

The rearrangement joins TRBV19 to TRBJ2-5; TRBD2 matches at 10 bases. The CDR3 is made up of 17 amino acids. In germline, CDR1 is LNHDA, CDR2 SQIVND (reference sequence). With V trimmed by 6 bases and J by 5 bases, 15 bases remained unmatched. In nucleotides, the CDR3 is TGTGCCAGTAGCGTGCTAGCGGGAGTAGGGGTCCACGAGACCCAGTACTTC. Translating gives CASSVLAGVGVHETQYF.

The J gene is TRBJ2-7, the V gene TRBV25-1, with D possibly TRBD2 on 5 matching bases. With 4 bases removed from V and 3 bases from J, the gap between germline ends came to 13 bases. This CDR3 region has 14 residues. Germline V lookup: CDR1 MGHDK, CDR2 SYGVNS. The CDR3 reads CASSGPLLVYEQYF. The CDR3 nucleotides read TGTGCCAGCAGTGGGCCTTTACTAGTCTACGAGCAGTACTTC.

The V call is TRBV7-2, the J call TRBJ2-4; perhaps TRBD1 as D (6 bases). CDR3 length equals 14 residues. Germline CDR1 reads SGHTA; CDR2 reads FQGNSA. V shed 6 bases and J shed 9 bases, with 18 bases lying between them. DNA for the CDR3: TGTGCCAGCAGTTCCCAACAGGGAAACGGCATTCAGTACTTC. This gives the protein CASSSQQGNGIQYF.

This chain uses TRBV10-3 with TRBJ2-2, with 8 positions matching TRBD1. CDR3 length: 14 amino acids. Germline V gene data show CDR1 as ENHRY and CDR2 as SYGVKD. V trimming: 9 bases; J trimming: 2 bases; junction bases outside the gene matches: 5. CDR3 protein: CAIPTGANTGELFF. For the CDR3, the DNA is TGTGCCATTCCGACAGGGGCTAACACCGGGGAGCTGTTTTTT.

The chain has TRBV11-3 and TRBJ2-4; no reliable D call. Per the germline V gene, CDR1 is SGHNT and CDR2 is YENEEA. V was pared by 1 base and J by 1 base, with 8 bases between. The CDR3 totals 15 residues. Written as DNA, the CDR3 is TGTGCCAGCAGCTTAGGTGTCGGGGCCAAAAACATTCAGTACTTC. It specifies CASSLGVGAKNIQYF.

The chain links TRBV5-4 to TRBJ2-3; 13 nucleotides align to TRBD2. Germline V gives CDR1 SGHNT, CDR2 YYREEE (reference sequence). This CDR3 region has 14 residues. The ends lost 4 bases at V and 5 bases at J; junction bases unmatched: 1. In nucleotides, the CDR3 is TGTGCCAGCAGCCGACTAGCGGGAGGAGATACGCAGTATTTT. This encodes CASSRLAGGDTQYF.

The CDR3 region is CAISPGQGSSYNEQFF. CDR3 sequence (DNA): TGTGCCATCAGTCCGGGACAGGGTAGCTCCTACAATGAGCAGTTCTTC. The gene calls are TRBV10-3 and TRBJ2-1; 9 nucleotides line up with TRBD1. Germline V gene data show CDR1 as ENHRY and CDR2 as SYGVKD. Germline trimming cut 5 bases from V and 0 bases from J; bases unmatched to any gene: 5. The length of the CDR3 is 16 residues.

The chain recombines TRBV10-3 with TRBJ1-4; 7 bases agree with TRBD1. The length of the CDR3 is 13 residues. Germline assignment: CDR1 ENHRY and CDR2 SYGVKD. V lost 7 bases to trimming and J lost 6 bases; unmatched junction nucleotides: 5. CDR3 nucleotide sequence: TGTGCCATCAAGTCCGGGACAGATGAAAAACTGTTTTTT. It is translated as CAIKSGTDEKLFF.

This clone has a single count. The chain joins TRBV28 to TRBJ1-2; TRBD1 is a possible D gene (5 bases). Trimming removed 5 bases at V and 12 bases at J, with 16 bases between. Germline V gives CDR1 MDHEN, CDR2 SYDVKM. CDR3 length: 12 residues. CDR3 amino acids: CASSLGWGEHTF. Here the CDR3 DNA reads TGTGCCAGCAGTCTAGGGTGGGGGGAACACACCTTC.

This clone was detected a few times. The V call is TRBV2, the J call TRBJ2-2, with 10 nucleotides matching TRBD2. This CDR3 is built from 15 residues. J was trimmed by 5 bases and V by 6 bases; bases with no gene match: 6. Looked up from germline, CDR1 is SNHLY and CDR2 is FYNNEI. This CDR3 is CASRRAGGPTGELFF. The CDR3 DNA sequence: TGTGCCAGCAGAAGAGCGGGAGGGCCAACCGGGGAGCTGTTTTTT.

In nucleotides, the CDR3 is TGTGCCAGCAGGTCCTCCTACGAGCAGTACTTC. It codes for CASRSSYEQYF. This chain links TRBV6-6 with TRBJ2-7; D unclear. V lost 6 bases and J lost 0, with 3 bases in between. The length of the CDR3 is 11 residues. The germline CDR1 and CDR2 sequences are MNHNY and SVGAGI (reference sequence).

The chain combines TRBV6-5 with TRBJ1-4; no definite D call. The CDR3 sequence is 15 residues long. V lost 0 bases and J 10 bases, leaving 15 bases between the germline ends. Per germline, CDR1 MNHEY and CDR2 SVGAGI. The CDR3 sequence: CASSYSTATFVKLFF. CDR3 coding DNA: TGTGCCAGCAGTTACTCGACGGCTACCTTTGTAAAACTGTTTTTT.

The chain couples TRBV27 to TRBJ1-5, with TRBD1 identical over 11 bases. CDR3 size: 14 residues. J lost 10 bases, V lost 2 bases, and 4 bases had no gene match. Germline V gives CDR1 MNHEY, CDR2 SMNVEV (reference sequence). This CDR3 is CASSLGTGGGPQHF. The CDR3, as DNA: TGTGCCAGCAGTTTAGGGACAGGGGGTGGACCCCAGCATTTT.

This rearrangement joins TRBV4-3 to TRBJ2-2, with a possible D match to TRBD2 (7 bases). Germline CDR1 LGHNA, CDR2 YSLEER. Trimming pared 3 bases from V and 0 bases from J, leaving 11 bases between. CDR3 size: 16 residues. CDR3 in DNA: TGCGCCAGCAGCCACGGCGGGGGCGCGAACACCGGGGAGCTGTTTTTT. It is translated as CASSHGGGANTGELFF.

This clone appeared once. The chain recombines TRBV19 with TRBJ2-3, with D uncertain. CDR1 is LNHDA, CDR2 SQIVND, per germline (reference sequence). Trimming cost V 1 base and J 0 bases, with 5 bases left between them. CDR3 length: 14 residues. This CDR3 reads CASSIGQSTDTQYF. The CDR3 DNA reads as TGTGCCAGTAGTATAGGGCAGAGCACAGATACGCAGTATTTT.